This record covers a single T cell receptor beta chain. This sample was included in a study of blood T cell repertoires in COVID-19. On the study more broadly: The cDNA or gDNA used as material had been derived from T cells, B-cell-depleted T cells, or PBMCs.

The assay was immunoSEQ multiplex PCR, and TCRdb's table has in-frame clones only and misses some. In the table there are under 250,000 clones, more than 65% of which are singletons. The length of the CDR3 is 15 residues. Looked up from germline, CDR1 is MNHEY and CDR2 is SVGAGI. The ends lost 0 bases at V and 4 bases at J; junction bases unmatched: 0. Sequenced: peripheral blood. The rearrangement uses TRBV6-5 and TRBJ2-5; 12 bases are shared with TRBD2. This TCR was sampled from a woman aged 30 to 39 who had recovered from COVID-19. CDR3 nucleotides: TGTGCCAGCAGTTACTCGACTAGCGGGAGAGAGACCCAGTACTTC. Protein product: CASSYSTSGRETQYF.